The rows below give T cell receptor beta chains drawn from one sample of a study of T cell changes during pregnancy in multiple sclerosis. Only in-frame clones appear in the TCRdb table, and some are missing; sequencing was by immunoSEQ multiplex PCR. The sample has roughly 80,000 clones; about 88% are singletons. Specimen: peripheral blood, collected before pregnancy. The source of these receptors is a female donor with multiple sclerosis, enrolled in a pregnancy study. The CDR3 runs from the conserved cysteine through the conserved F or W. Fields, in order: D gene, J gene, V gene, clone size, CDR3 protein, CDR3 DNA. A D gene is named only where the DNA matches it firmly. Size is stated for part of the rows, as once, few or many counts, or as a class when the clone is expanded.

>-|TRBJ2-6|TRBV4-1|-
CASSQFGRGPSGANVLTF
TGCGCCAGCAGCCAGTTCGGCAGGGGCCCCTCTGGGGCCAACGTCCTGACTTTC
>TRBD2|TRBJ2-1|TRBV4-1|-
CASSQERLAGGPYNEQFF
TGCGCCAGCAGCCAAGAACGACTAGCGGGGGGACCGTACAATGAGCAGTTCTTC
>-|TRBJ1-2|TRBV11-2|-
CASSFRTGSGYTF
TGTGCCAGCAGCTTCCGTACAGGGTCTGGCTACACCTTC
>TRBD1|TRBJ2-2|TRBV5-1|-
CASSLRVRDRELTGELFF
TGCGCCAGCAGCTTGAGGGTCCGGGACAGGGAGCTCACCGGGGAGCTGTTTTTT
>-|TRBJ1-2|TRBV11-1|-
CASSLQGSPYGYTF
TGTGCCAGCAGCTTACAGGGTTCTCCCTATGGCTACACCTTC
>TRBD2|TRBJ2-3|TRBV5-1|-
CASSSGGLAGGITDTQYF
TGCGCCAGCAGCTCCGGGGGGCTAGCGGGGGGGATCACAGATACGCAGTATTTT
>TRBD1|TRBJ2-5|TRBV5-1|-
CASSSTTGGQETQYF
TGCGCCAGCAGCTCAACGACAGGGGGCCAAGAGACCCAGTACTTC
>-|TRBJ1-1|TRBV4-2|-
CASSQDGNTEAFF
TGTGCCAGCAGCCAAGACGGGAACACTGAAGCTTTCTTT
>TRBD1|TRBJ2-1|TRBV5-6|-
CASSLTGGNEQFF
TGTGCCAGCAGCTTGACAGGGGGCAATGAGCAGTTCTTC
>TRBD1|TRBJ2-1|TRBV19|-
CASRIRGSSYNEQFF
TGTGCCAGTAGGATCAGGGGGAGCTCCTACAATGAGCAGTTCTTC
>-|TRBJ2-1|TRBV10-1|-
CASSEFGAGRQFF
TGCGCCAGCAGTGAATTCGGGGCGGGGAGGCAGTTCTTC
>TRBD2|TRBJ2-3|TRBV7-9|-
CASSLGSTSGGRYTDTQYF
TGTGCCAGCAGCTTAGGGTCGACTAGCGGGGGGAGATACACAGATACGCAGTATTTT
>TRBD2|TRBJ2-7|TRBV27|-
CASSLLTGGPLYEQYF
TGTGCCAGCAGTTTATTAACGGGGGGGCCTCTCTACGAGCAGTACTTC
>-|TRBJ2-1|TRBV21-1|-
CASSIQRQGGYNEQFF
TGTGCCAGCAGCATTCAAAGACAGGGTGGCTACAATGAGCAGTTCTTC
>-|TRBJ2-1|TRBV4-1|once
CASSQVMGRRTRDEQFF
TGCGCCAGCAGCCAAGTAATGGGGCGCCGGACAAGGGATGAGCAGTTCTTC
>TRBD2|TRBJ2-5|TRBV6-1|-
CASSNSGGLQETQYF
TGTGCCAGCAGCAATAGCGGGGGCCTACAAGAGACCCAGTACTTC
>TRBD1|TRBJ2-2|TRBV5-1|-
CASSLGLTGGGGELFF
TGCGCCAGCAGCTTGGGCCTCACAGGGGGCGGCGGGGAGCTGTTTTTT
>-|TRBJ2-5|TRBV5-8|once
CASSLAGVSETQYF
TGTGCCAGCAGCTTGGCAGGCGTCTCCGAGACCCAGTACTTC
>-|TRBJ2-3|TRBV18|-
CASSPPYPGARTDTQYF
TGTGCCAGCTCACCACCTTACCCGGGAGCCCGCACAGATACGCAGTATTTT
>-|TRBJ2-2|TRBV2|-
CASNLGISNTGELFF
TGTGCCAGCAACCTCGGTATATCGAACACCGGGGAGCTGTTTTTT
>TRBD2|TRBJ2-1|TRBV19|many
CASSVSSGGSYNEQFF
TGTGCCAGTAGTGTCTCAAGCGGGGGATCCTACAATGAGCAGTTCTTC
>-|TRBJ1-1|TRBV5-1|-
CASSLGGNTEAFF
TGCGCCAGCAGCTTGGGCGGGAACACTGAAGCTTTCTTT